The present T cell receptor beta chain was sequenced within a study of T cell repertoires in cytomegalovirus infection. About the research overall: An indication of both CMV infection and matching HLA type came from public TCR beta signatures.

This clonotype came up a few times. Its antigen is unknown. MiXCR, applied by TCRdb to the reads, yields one record per CDR3 protein. The sample gives 370,000 or so distinct CDR3 sequences, about 35% of which show up once; around an eighth is in the top ten. V lost 3 bases to trimming and J lost 4 bases; unmatched junction nucleotides: 5. CDR3 length equals 15 residues. In germline, CDR1 is LNHDA, CDR2 SQIVND (reference sequence). This specimen was cultured PBMCs, taken from culture after CMV antigen stimulation. V and J are TRBV19 and TRBJ2-1; 8 bases line up with TRBD2. This sequence originates from a human donor in good health (CMV status not recorded). Some clones in this sample may be carry-over from other donors' samples. DNA for the CDR3: TGTGCCAGTAGTATTTCACTAGCGGTTTACAATGAGCAGTTCTTC. Translating it yields CASSISLAVYNEQFF. Full variable domain (rest looked up from reference TRBV19 and TRBJ2-1): DGGITQSPKYLFRKEGQNVTLSCEQNLNHDAMYWYRQDPGQGLRLIYYSQIVNDFQKGDIAEGYSVSREKKESFPLTVTSAQKNPTAFYLCASSISLAVYNEQFFGPGTRLTVL.